Given below is one T cell receptor (beta chain) in context. The CDR3 sequence is 15 residues long. With 5 bases clipped from V and 8 bases from J, the junction kept 12 bases outside the gene matches. Germline CDR1 is SGHNT and CDR2 is YYREEE (reference sequence). As originally analysed: Cell counts per sample came from amplifying reference gene primers. The protocol was immunoSEQ multiplex PCR, while the TCRdb copy is restricted to in-frame clones and leaves out a portion. Clone size and the V and J calls come from that table; the DNA yielded D and trimming. The sample has under 300,000 clones; 80% to 85% are singletons. The entry originates in a study of blood T cell repertoires in COVID-19. Turning to the study itself: COVID-19 samples collected from the United States, Italy and Spain covered acute and convalescent phases. PBMCs, B-cell-depleted T cells, or T cells provided the cDNA or gDNA that made up the material.

This TCR came from a woman between 18 and 29 years old with acute or convalescent COVID-19. The sequenced sample was peripheral blood. This rearrangement joins TRBV5-4 to TRBJ2-1; TRBD2 agrees at 8 bases. The CDR3: CASRIAGTSLDEQFF. The CDR3 DNA reads TGTGCCAGCAGAATCGCCGGGACTAGTCTTGATGAGCAGTTCTTC.